The rows below give T cell receptor beta chains drawn from one sample of a study of T cells in Graves' hyperthyroidism and ophthalmopathy. TCRdb reprocessed the multiplex PCR reads with MiXCR, giving one entry per CDR3 protein. The sample yields hundreds of thousands of distinct CDR3 sequences, less than 30% seen once. The specimen was blood. Every receptor here comes from a man in his forties with Graves' hyperthyroidism that later progressed to Graves' ophthalmopathy. Both conserved end residues are part of each CDR3. The order of the fields is CDR3 DNA, CDR3 protein, D gene, V gene, clone size, J gene. A D gene is named only where the DNA matches it firmly. Clone size is shown for a subset of rows, as once, few, many or a class of expanded clone.

CDR3nt: TGTGCCAGCAGGGGACTAGAACTGACCTACGAGCAGTACTTC
CDR3aa: CASRGLELTYEQYF
d_gene: TRBD2
v_gene: TRBV6-2/TRBV6-3
abundance: NA
j_gene: TRBJ2-7

CDR3nt: TGTGCCAGCAGCTCTACGGGACAGCTTTACGAGCAGTACTTC
CDR3aa: CASSSTGQLYEQYF
d_gene: TRBD1
v_gene: TRBV13
abundance: many
j_gene: TRBJ2-7

CDR3nt: TGCAGTGCTAGAGATCAGGCGGGAGCGTCATACGAGCAGTACTTC
CDR3aa: CSARDQAGASYEQYF
d_gene: TRBD2
v_gene: TRBV20-1
abundance: NA
j_gene: TRBJ2-7

CDR3nt: TGTGCCGGCAGCTCGCAAGCGGGATGGTCCTACGAGCAGTACTTC
CDR3aa: CAGSSQAGWSYEQYF
d_gene: TRBD2
v_gene: TRBV7-2
abundance: few
j_gene: TRBJ2-7

CDR3nt: TGTGCCATCACGGGGACAGGGTCTGTCGACGAGCAGTACTTC
CDR3aa: CAITGTGSVDEQYF
d_gene: TRBD1
v_gene: TRBV10-3
abundance: many
j_gene: TRBJ2-7

CDR3nt: TGCAGTGCTAGTAAAGGGGTCTACGAGCAGTACTTC
CDR3aa: CSASKGVYEQYF
d_gene: NA
v_gene: TRBV20-1
abundance: many
j_gene: TRBJ2-7

CDR3nt: TGCAGTGCTCCCCAGGGAGGGAACACTGAAGCTTTCTTT
CDR3aa: CSAPQGGNTEAFF
d_gene: NA
v_gene: TRBV20-1
abundance: NA
j_gene: TRBJ1-1

CDR3nt: TGTGCCACCCCTAATCCGGCGGGAGGGGCCTACGAGCAGTACTTC
CDR3aa: CATPNPAGGAYEQYF
d_gene: TRBD2
v_gene: TRBV24-1
abundance: many
j_gene: TRBJ2-7

CDR3nt: TGTGCCAGCAGCTTGCCCGGGAAAGAGACCCAGTACTTC
CDR3aa: CASSLPGKETQYF
d_gene: NA
v_gene: TRBV5-6
abundance: once
j_gene: TRBJ2-5

CDR3nt: TGTGCCGGACGACAAAGGACAGAGACCCAGTACTTC
CDR3aa: CAGRQRTETQYF
d_gene: NA
v_gene: TRBV2
abundance: many
j_gene: TRBJ2-5

CDR3nt: TGTGCCAGCAGCTTGGCGAATCCCAGGGAGACCCAGTACTTC
CDR3aa: CASSLANPRETQYF
d_gene: NA
v_gene: TRBV7-9
abundance: many
j_gene: TRBJ2-5

CDR3nt: TGTGCCAGCAGTGAACCCTGGACTAGCGGGATAGAGACCCAGTACTTC
CDR3aa: CASSEPWTSGIETQYF
d_gene: TRBD2
v_gene: TRBV25-1
abundance: many
j_gene: TRBJ2-5

CDR3nt: TGCGCCAGCAGCTTTCAGGACAGGGGGGAGACCCAGTACTTC
CDR3aa: CASSFQDRGETQYF
d_gene: TRBD1
v_gene: TRBV5-1
abundance: many
j_gene: TRBJ2-5

CDR3nt: TGTGCCAGCATGAGGTATACAGGGGGCTCTAGCAATCAGCCCCAGCATTTT
CDR3aa: CASMRYTGGSSNQPQHF
d_gene: TRBD1
v_gene: TRBV27
abundance: NA
j_gene: TRBJ1-5

CDR3nt: TGCAGTGCTAGCCCCTCGTGGTCCTACGAGCAGTACTTC
CDR3aa: CSASPSWSYEQYF
d_gene: NA
v_gene: TRBV20-1
abundance: many
j_gene: TRBJ2-7

CDR3nt: TGTGCCAGCAGTGTGCCCGTTGCTAATTCACCCCTCCACTTT
CDR3aa: CASSVPVANSPLHF
d_gene: NA
v_gene: TRBV2
abundance: NA
j_gene: TRBJ1-6

CDR3nt: TGTGCCAGCAGTTTAACGTTGAGAGGGGCGATGGGCTATGGCTACACCTTC
CDR3aa: CASSLTLRGAMGYGYTF
d_gene: NA
v_gene: TRBV12-3/TRBV12-4
abundance: NA
j_gene: TRBJ1-2

CDR3nt: TGTGCCAGCAGCTTAGAGGCAGTAACCTACGAGCAGTACTTC
CDR3aa: CASSLEAVTYEQYF
d_gene: NA
v_gene: TRBV7-9
abundance: many
j_gene: TRBJ2-7